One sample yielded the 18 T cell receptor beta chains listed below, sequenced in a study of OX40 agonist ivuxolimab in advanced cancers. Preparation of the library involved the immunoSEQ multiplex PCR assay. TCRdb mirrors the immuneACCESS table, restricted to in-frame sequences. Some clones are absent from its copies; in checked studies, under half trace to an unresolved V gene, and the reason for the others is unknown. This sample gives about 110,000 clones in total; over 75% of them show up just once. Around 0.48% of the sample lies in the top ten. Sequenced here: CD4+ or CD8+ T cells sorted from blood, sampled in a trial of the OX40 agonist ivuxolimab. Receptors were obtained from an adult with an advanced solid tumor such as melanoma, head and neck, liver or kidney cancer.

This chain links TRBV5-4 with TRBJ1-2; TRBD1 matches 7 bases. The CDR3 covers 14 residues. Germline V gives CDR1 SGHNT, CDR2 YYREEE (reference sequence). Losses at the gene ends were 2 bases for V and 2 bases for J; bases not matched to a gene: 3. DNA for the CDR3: TGTGCCAGCAGCTTAAAGGGACAGAACTATGGCTACACCTTC. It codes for CASSLKGQNYGYTF.

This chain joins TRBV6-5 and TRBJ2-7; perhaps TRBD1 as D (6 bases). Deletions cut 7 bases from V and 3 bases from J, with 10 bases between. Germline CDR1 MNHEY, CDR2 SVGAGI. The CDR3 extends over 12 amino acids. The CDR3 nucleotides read TGTGCCAGCATCGGGACATACTACGAGCAGTACTTC. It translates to CASIGTYYEQYF.

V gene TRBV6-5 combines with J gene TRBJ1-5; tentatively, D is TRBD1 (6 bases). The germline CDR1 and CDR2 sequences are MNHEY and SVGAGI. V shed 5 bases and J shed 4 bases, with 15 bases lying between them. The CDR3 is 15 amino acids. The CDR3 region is CASSPLGQNNQPQHF. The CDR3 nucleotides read TGTGCCAGCAGTCCGCTGGGACAAAATAATCAGCCCCAGCATTTT.

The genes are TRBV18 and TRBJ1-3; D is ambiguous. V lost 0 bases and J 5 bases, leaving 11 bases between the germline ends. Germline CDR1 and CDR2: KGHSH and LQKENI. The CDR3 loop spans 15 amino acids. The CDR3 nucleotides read TGTGCCAGCTCACCACCCTCGAATTCGAGAAACACCATATATTTT. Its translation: CASSPPSNSRNTIYF. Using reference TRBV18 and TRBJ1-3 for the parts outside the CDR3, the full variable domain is NAGVMQNPRHLVRRRGQEARLRCSPMKGHSHVYWYRQLPEEGLKFMVYLQKENIIDESGMPKERFSAEFPKEGPSILRIQQVVRGDSAAYFCASSPPSNSRNTIYFGEGSWLTVV.

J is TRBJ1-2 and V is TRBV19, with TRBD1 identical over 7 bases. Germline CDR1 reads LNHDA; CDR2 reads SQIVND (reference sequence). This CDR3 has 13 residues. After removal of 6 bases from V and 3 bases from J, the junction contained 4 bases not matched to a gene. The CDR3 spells CASRETGDYGYTF. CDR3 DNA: TGTGCCAGTAGAGAAACAGGGGACTATGGCTACACCTTC.

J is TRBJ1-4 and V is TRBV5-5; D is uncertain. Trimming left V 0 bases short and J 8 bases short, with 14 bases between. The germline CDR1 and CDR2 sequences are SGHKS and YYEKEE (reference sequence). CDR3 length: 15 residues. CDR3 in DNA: TGTGCCAGCAGCTTGGCCCGCGCCCGAGGGGAAAAACTGTTTTTT. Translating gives CASSLARARGEKLFF. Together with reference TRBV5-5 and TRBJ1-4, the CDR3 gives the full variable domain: DAGVTQSPTHLIKTRGQQVTLRCSPISGHKSVSWYQQVLGQGPQFIFQYYEKEERGRGNFPDRFSARQFPNYSSELNVNALLLGDSALYLCASSLARARGEKLFFGSGTQLSVL.

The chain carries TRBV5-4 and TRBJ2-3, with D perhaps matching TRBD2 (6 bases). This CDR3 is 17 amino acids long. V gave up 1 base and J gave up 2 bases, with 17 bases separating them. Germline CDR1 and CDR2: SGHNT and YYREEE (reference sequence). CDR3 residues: CASSLSGGTLDTDTQYF. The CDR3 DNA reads TGTGCCAGCAGCTTGTCAGGAGGGACCTTAGACACAGATACGCAGTATTTT.

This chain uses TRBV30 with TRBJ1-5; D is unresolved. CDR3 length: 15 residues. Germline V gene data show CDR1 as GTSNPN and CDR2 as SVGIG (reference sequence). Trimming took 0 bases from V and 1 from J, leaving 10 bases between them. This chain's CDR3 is CAWSVGGWSNQPQHF. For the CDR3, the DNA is TGTGCCTGGAGTGTAGGAGGCTGGAGCAATCAGCCCCAGCATTTT.

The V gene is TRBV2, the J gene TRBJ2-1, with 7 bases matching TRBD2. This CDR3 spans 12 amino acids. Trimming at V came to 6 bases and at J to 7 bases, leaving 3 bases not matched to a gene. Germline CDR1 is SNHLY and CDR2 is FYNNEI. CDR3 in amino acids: CASSRDYNEQFF. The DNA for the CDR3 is TGTGCCAGCAGCCGGGACTATAATGAGCAGTTCTTC.

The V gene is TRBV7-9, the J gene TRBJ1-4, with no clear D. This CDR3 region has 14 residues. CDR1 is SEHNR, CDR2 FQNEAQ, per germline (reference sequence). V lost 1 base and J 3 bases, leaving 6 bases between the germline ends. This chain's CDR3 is CASSLGKANEKLFF. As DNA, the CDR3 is TGTGCCAGCAGCTTAGGGAAAGCTAATGAAAAACTGTTTTTT. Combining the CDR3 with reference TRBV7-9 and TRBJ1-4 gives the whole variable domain DTGVSQNPRHKITKRGQNVTFRCDPISEHNRLYWYRQTLGQGPEFLTYFQNEAQLEKSRLLSDRFSAERPKGSFSTLEIQRTEQGDSAMYLCASSLGKANEKLFFGSGTQLSVL.

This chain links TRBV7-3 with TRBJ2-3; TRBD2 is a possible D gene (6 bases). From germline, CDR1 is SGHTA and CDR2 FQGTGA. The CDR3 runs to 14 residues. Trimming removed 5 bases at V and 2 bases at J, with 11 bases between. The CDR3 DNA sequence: TGTGCCAGCAGCCCCGGGGGTGTCACAGATACGCAGTATTTT. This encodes CASSPGGVTDTQYF.

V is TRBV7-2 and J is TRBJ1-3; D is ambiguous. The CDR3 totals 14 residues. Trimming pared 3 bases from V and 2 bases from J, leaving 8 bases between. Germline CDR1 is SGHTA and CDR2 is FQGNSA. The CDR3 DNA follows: TGTGCCAGCAGCTTGGGGTTGGCTGGAAACACCATATATTTT. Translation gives CASSLGLAGNTIYF.

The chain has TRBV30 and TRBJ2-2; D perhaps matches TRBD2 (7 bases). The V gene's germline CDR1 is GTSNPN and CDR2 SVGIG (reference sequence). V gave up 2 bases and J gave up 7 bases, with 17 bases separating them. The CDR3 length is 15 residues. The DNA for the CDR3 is TGTGCCTGGAGTAAACTGGGGGGGCGCAACGGGGAGCTGTTTTTT. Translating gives CAWSKLGGRNGELFF.

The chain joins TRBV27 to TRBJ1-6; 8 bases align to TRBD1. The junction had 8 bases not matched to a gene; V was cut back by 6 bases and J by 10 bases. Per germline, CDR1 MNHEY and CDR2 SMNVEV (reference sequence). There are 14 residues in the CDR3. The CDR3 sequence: CASRTGGSGSPLHF. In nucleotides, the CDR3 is TGTGCCAGCAGAACAGGGGGTAGTGGGTCACCCCTCCACTTT.

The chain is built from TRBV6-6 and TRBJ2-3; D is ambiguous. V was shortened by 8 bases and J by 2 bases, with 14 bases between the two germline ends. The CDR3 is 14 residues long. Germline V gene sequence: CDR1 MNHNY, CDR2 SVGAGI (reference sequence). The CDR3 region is CASHLMATTDTQYF. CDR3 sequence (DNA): TGTGCCAGCCACCTTATGGCTACCACAGATACGCAGTATTTT.

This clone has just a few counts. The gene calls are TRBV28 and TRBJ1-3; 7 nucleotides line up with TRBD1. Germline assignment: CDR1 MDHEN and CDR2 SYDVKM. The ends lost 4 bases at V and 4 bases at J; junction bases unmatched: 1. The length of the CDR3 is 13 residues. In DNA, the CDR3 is TGTGCCAGCAGTTCAGGGGGAGGAAACACCATATATTTT. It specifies CASSSGGGNTIYF. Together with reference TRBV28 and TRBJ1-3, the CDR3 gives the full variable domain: DVKVTQSSRYLVKRTGEKVFLECVQDMDHENMFWYRQDPGLGLRLIYFSYDVKMKEKGDIPEGYSVSREKKERFSLILESASTNQTSMYLCASSSGGGNTIYFGEGSWLTVV.

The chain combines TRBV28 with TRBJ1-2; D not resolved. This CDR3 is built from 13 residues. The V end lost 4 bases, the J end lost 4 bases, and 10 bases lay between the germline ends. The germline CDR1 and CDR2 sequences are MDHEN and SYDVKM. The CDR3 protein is CASSSRAIYGYTF. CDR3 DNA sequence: TGTGCCAGCAGTTCTAGGGCCATCTATGGCTACACCTTC.

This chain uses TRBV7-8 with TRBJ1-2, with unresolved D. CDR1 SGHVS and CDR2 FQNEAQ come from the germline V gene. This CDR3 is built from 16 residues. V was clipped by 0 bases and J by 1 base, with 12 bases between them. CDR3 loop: CASSLASLMGNYGYTF. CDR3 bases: TGTGCCAGCAGCTTAGCTAGCCTGATGGGTAACTATGGCTACACCTTC. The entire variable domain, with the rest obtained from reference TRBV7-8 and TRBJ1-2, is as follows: GAGVSQSPRYKVAKRGQDVALRCDPISGHVSLFWYQQALGQGPEFLTYFQNEAQLDKSGLPSDRFFAERPEGSVSTLKIQRTQQEDSAVYLCASSLASLMGNYGYTFGSGTRLTVV.